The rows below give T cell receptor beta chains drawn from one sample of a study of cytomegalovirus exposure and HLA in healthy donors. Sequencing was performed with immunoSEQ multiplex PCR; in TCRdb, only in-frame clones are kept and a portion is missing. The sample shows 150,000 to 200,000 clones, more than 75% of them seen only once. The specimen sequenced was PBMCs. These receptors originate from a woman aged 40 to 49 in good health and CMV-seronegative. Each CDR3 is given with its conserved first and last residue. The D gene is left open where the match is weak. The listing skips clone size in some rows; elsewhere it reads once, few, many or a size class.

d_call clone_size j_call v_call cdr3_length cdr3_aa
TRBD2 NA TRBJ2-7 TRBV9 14 CASSPGLATYEQYF
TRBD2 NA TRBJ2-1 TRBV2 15 CASSDTGTSYNEQFF
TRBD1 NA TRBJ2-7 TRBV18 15 CASSQPGQGGVEQYF
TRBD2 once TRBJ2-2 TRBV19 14 CASSSGGGTGELFF
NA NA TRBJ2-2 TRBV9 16 CASSVEGGLMIGELFF
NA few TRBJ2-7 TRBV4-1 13 CASSQDTGREQYF
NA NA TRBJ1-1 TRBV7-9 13 CASSSNGGTEAFF
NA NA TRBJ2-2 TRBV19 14 CASIITSSGGELFF
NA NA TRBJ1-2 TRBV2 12 CASRGGGNGYTF
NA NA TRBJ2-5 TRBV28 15 CASSLGGRAGETQYF
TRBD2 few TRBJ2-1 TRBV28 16 CASSLTGTSGGNEQFF
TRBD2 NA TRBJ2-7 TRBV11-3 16 CASSATSGPPSYEQYF
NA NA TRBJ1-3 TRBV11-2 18 CASSLGRHSLDVGNTIYF
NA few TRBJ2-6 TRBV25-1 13 CASSFSGANGLTF
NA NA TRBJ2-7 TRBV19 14 CASSSTGTYYEQYF
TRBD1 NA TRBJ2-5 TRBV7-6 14 CASSLVDRVGTQYF
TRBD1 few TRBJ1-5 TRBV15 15 CATSSGSGGNQPQHF
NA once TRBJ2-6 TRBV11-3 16 CASSLGQVSGANVLTF
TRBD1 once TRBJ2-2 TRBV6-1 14 CASSDRGSHGELFF
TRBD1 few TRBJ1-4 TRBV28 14 CASSFTGAAEKLFF
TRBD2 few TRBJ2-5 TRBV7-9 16 CASSPGPSGDLGAQYF
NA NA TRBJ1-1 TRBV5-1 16 CASSPAAAPLNTEAFF
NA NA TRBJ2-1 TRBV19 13 CATRQNSYNEQFF
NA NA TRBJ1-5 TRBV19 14 CASSIDNSNQPQHF
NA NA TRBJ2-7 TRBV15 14 CATSRDHRSDEQYF
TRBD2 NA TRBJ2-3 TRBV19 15 CASAWTSGSTDTQYF
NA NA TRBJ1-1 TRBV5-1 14 CASSSTDLNTEAFF
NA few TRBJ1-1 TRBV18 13 CASSPTARTEAFF
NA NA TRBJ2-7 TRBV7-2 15 CASSLSRGRSDEQYF
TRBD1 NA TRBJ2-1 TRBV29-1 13 CSVEDRASDEQFF
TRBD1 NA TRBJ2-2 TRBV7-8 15 CASSLNRGPTGELLF
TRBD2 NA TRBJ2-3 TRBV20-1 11 CSARLAGGQYF
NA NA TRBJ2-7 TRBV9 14 CASSPHMNGYEQYF
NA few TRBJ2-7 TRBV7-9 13 CASSPQDNYEQYF
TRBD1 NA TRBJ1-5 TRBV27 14 CASSSRGPNQPQHF
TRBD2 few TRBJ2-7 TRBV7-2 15 CASSSGGSGGYEQYF
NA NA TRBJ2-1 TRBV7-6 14 CASRLKLDGNEQFF
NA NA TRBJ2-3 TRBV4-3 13 CASSQERADTQYF
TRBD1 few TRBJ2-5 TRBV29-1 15 CSVEEWTGFSETQYF
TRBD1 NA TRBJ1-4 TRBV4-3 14 CASRLGTGDEKLFF
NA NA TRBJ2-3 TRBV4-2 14 CASSQDEPGDTQYF
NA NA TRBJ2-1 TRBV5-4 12 CASSLPNHEQFF
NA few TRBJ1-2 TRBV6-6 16 CASSYDTAGINYGYTF
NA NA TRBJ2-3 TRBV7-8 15 CASSLESDSMDTQYF
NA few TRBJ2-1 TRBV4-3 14 CASSQDARSQNQFF
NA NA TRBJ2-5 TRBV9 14 CASSVSLYQETQYF
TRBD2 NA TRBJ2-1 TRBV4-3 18 CASSQDRTSGVSYNEQFF
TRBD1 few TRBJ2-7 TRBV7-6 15 CASSSSTGSSYEQYF
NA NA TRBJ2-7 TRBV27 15 CAGSFGGVSSYEQYF
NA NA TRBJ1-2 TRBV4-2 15 CASSQDGRAPYGYTF
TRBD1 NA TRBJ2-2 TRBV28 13 CASSDRGGGELFF
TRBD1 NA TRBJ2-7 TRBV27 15 CASSNPHRGGYEQYF
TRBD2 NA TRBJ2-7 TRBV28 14 CASSGLAGVGEQYF
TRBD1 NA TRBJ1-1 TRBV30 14 CAWGWTGMGAEAFF
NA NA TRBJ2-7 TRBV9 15 CASSADYLTYYVQYF
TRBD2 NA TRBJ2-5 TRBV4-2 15 CASSQDRRGTETQYF
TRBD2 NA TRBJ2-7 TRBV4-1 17 CASSPQWGTSGTYEQYF
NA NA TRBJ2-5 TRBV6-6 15 CASRSDAGPQRTQYF
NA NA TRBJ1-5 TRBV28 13 CASSLGGGYPQHF